This entry lists 5 T cell receptor beta chains sequenced from one sample in a study of shared clonotypes between healthy human individuals. Generated by immunoSEQ multiplex PCR, the TCRdb table keeps only in-frame clones and is missing some. The sample contains 2 million to 2.5 million clones, approximately 95% of which appear only once. The sample was naive CD4+ T cells sorted from blood. Subset described: CD45RA+ positively selected. The receptors come from a man between 18 and 35 years old in good health.

V usage is TRBV5-4 and J usage is TRBJ2-7; TRBD2 matches at 9 bases. J gave up 0 bases and V 2 bases, and 3 bases lay outside the gene matches. The CDR3 sequence is 15 residues long. The germline V gene encodes CDR1 SGHNT and CDR2 YYREEE (reference sequence). The CDR3 DNA follows: TGTGCCAGCAGCTTTGGCGGGGGGGACTCCTACGAGCAGTACTTC. Amino acid sequence: CASSFGGGDSYEQYF.

The CDR3 spells CASSPDQGRNQPQHF. As DNA, the CDR3 is TGTGCCAGCTCACCGGATCAGGGTCGCAATCAGCCCCAGCATTTT. The V and J genes are TRBV18 and TRBJ1-5, with D perhaps matching TRBD1 (5 bases). The V gene lost 3 bases and the J gene lost 2 bases, with 11 bases spanning the gap. This CDR3 contains 15 residues. In germline, CDR1 is KGHSH, CDR2 LQKENI.

The gene calls are TRBV18 and TRBJ2-7; 11 nucleotides match TRBD2. Germline V gene sequence: CDR1 KGHSH, CDR2 LQKENI. The CDR3 runs 16 residues. Trimming took 9 bases from V and 2 from J; bases not matched to a gene: 12. CDR3 coding DNA: TGTGCCAGTCCTCGACTCCTAGCGGGAGGACCCTACGAGCAGTACTTC. Amino acid sequence: CASPRLLAGGPYEQYF.

CDR3 protein: CASRGQGVVGYTF. CDR3 nucleotide sequence: TGTGCCAGCAGGGGACAGGGGGTGGTTGGCTACACCTTC. The chain links TRBV2 to TRBJ1-2; 11 nucleotides match TRBD1. V lost 6 bases to trimming and J lost 7 bases; unmatched junction nucleotides: 4. The CDR3 consists of 13 residues. The germline V gene has CDR1 SNHLY and CDR2 FYNNEI. Supplemented by reference TRBV2 and TRBJ1-2, the full variable domain reads EPEVTQTPSHQVTQMGQEVILRCVPISNHLYFYWYRQILGQKVEFLVSFYNNEISEKSEIFDDQFSVERPDGSNFTLKIRSTKLEDSAMYFCASRGQGVVGYTFGSGTRLTVV.

The chain carries TRBV9 and TRBJ2-3; D remains unclear. Germline-derived CDR1 and CDR2 are SGDLS and YYNGEE. V gave up 3 bases and J gave up 2 bases, with 19 bases separating them. This CDR3 comprises 17 residues. Here the CDR3 reads CASSARSGEPNTDTQYF. CDR3 sequence (DNA): TGTGCCAGCAGCGCGAGATCGGGTGAGCCGAACACAGATACGCAGTATTTT.